This T cell receptor (beta chain) was sequenced during a study of vaccination and CD4 T cells after COVID-19. About the research overall: Post-vaccination samples were procured at a median of roughly 76 days following dose two (range 14 to 241).

Points on this clonotype: Its target is unknown.

The study, taken as a whole, reports: The median count of SARS-CoV-2-reactive clonotypes rose from around 21 to 38, not significantly.

The CDR3 runs to 12 residues. Using its own MiXCR run on the PCR reads, TCRdb lists one record per CDR3 protein. The sample has some 18,000 distinct CDR3 sequences, 62% seen once. Sequencing was performed on CD4+ T cells from blood, taken before SARS-CoV-2 vaccination. The chain employs TRBV12-3 or TRBV12-4 and TRBJ1-5; D is undetermined. The DNA end is a closer match to TRBJ2-3, so the J assignment may be wrong. This clonotype was obtained from a human donor who had recovered from COVID-19. The CDR3 coding sequence is TGTGCCAGCAGTTTATTGTTTCAGCCCCAGTATTTT. Amino acids: CASSLLFQPQYF.